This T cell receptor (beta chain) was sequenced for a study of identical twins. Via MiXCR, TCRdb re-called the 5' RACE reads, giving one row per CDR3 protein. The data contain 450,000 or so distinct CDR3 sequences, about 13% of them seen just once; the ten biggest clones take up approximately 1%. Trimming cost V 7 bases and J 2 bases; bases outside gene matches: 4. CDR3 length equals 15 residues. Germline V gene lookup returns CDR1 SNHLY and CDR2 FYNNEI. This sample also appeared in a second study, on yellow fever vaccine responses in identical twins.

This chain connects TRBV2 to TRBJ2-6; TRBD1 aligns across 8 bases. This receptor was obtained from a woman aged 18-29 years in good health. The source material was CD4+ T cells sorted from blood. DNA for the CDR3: TGTGCCAGCACCCGACAGGGGACTGGGGCCAACGTCCTGACTTTC. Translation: CASTRQGTGANVLTF.